This T cell receptor (beta chain) was identified in a study of blood T cell repertoires in COVID-19. Overall study context: Samples came from the United States, Italy and Spain, spanning acute and convalescent COVID-19. PBMCs, B-cell-depleted T cells, or T cells were the source of the cDNA or gDNA that made up the material.

Authors' data handling: Reference gene primer amplification yielded estimated nucleated cell counts. Measured with immunoSEQ multiplex PCR; TCRdb has only the in-frame clones, and not every one. The DNA gave D and trimming, while V, J and clone size come from that table. The repertoire holds hundreds of thousands of clones, with 85% to 90% as singletons. The CDR3 sequence is 17 residues long. Deletions cut 6 bases from V and 0 bases from J, with 18 bases between. Germline V gene lookup returns CDR1 MNHEY and CDR2 SMNVEV (reference sequence). The clonotype was recovered from a woman aged 25 to 39 who had recovered from COVID-19. This sequence joins TRBV27 and TRBJ1-5; D unclear. Sequences were obtained from PBMCs or T cells enriched from blood (not recorded which). This CDR3 reads CASRREDGSHSNQPQHF. In DNA form, the CDR3 reads TGTGCCAGCAGGAGGGAGGACGGATCCCATAGCAATCAGCCCCAGCATTTT.